This T cell receptor (beta chain) was recorded in a study of cytomegalovirus exposure and HLA in healthy donors. V was clipped by 6 bases and J by 2 bases; unmatched bases: 3. CDR3 length: 15 residues. Germline lookup yields CDR1 MNHEY and CDR2 SVGAGI. Points from the study as a whole: Later on, an analysis showed TCR association rates differing by HLA locus, with DRB1 the most and HLA-C the fewest.

The study ran its PCR with 60 Vbeta and 13 Jbeta primers. Sequencing was performed with immunoSEQ multiplex PCR; in TCRdb, only in-frame clones are kept and a portion is missing. This sample has 80,000 to 95,000 clones, with roughly 79% found just once. This clone was observed a handful of times. What it binds is not known. This TCR came from a female donor in good health and CMV-seronegative. The specimen sequenced was PBMCs. The chain couples TRBV6-5 to TRBJ2-1, with 11 bases that match TRBD1. The CDR3 region has the DNA TGTGCCAGCAGCCGGACAGGGGGCCCCTACAATGAGCAGTTCTTC. Its translation is CASSRTGGPYNEQFF.